This TCR beta chain was captured in a study of shared clonotypes between healthy human individuals. Broader study findings: Naive CD4 clonotype sharing across a few donors was about 5%.

The healthy adult donors were HIV-negative and reported no recent acute infections or vaccinations. To note about this clone: Its antigen is as yet unknown.

In the authors' methods: ImmunoSEQ sequences covered only the junction and lacked quality scores; filtering therefore differed. Sequencing was performed with immunoSEQ multiplex PCR; in TCRdb, only in-frame clones are kept and a portion is missing. V, J and clone size were drawn from that table, and D and trimming were deduced from the DNA. The sample contains about 1.1 million clones, 60% to 85% of which appear only once. This receptor was obtained from a young man in good health. Some clones in this sample may be carry-over from other donors' samples. Sequenced input: memory CD4+ T cells from PBMCs. Subset denoted: CD45RA-negative fraction.

For the CDR3, the DNA is TGTGCCAGCAGTGCACAGGCCTACGAGCAGTACTTC. Translated, it gives CASSAQAYEQYF. This chain connects TRBV2 to TRBJ2-7; possible D gene TRBD1, 5 bases. The CDR3 totals 12 residues. Trimming took off 4 bases at V and 2 bases at J, with 6 bases between the two ends. CDR1 and CDR2 (germline): SNHLY, FYNNEI.